Each of the 25 T cell receptor beta chains below was sequenced from the same sample in a study of CD8 T cells in ankylosing spondylitis. The study's findings and limits: The study identified a TCR beta motif of under 10 highly homologous variants that appeared characteristic of ankylosing spondylitis blood.

TCRdb independently ran MiXCR on the 5' RACE reads; one entry per CDR3 protein. The data contain about 440,000 distinct CDR3 sequences, 17% of them singletons. For these TCRs, the target antigens are not known. Sequenced material: blood, either unsorted or a sorted T cell fraction (not recorded which). The receptors shown here come from a male donor with ankylosing spondylitis.

A few counts support this clonotype. The chain is built from TRBV4-2 and TRBJ1-5, with TRBD1 matching 7 bases. V was pared by 2 bases and J by 9 bases, with 13 bases of the junction left unmatched. The germline V gene has CDR1 LGHNA and CDR2 YNFKEQ. The CDR3 runs to 16 residues. The CDR3 bases are TGTGCCAGCAGCCAAAAGGTCCAGGGGGGATTGGGGCCCCAGCATTTT. Translation gives CASSQKVQGGLGPQHF.

The genes are TRBV7-9 and TRBJ1-6, with TRBD1 identical over 7 bases. Germline CDR1 and CDR2: SEHNR and FQNEAQ (reference sequence). CDR3 length: 13 amino acids. V shed 5 bases, J shed 13 bases, and the junction held 8 bases outside the gene matches. The CDR3 DNA sequence: TGTGCCAGCAGCCTAACGACAGGGAGTCCCCTCCACTTT. Translation gives CASSLTTGSPLHF.

Only a few counts were recorded for this clonotype. The chain has TRBV7-9 and TRBJ2-7; D remains ambiguous. The CDR3 runs 13 residues. Trimming removed 5 bases from V and 3 bases from J, with 11 bases in between. CDR1 and CDR2 from the germline V gene are SEHNR and FQNEAQ (reference sequence). The DNA for the CDR3 is TGTGCCAGCAGCCCCGGCCGTCTCTACGAGCAGTACTTC. It is translated as CASSPGRLYEQYF.

The chain carries TRBV3-1 and TRBJ1-2; D unclear. Between the trimmed V and J ends, which lost 3 bases and 0 bases, there was a span of 8 bases. Per germline, CDR1 LGHDT and CDR2 YNNKEL (reference sequence). CDR3 size: 14 residues. The CDR3 sequence is CASSQLGANYGYTF. The CDR3 nucleotides are TGTGCCAGCAGCCAGTTGGGAGCTAACTATGGCTACACCTTC.

The chain recombines TRBV12-3 or TRBV12-4 with TRBJ2-2; D is unresolved. V lost 5 bases, J lost 6 bases, and 10 bases lay in between. The CDR3 is 13 residues long. The CDR3 region is CASSPNYSGELFF. DNA of the CDR3: TGTGCCAGCAGTCCCAACTACTCCGGGGAGCTGTTTTTT.

This clonotype has more than one count but fewer than ten. The J gene is TRBJ1-4, the V gene TRBV12-3 or TRBV12-4; D uncertain. This CDR3 is 16 amino acids long. The V end was cut by 3 bases, the J end by 0 bases, with 11 bases between. CDR3 in amino acids: CASSLWQAATNEKLFF. The DNA of the CDR3 is TGTGCCAGCAGTTTGTGGCAGGCTGCAACTAATGAAAAACTGTTTTTT.

This clonotype was seen more than once but under ten times. The gene calls are TRBV10-2 and TRBJ1-3; 8 nucleotides line up with TRBD1. V dropped 10 bases and J dropped 4; count of bases not matched to a gene: 3. The CDR3 spans 12 residues. The germline V gene has CDR1 WSHSY and CDR2 SAAADI. CDR3 region: CATDRGGNTIYF. CDR3 in DNA: TGCGCCACCGACAGGGGCGGAAACACCATATATTTT.

The chain has TRBV5-1 and TRBJ2-2, with 14 bases aligning to TRBD2. This CDR3 has 18 amino acids. The germline CDR1 and CDR2 sequences are SGHRS and YFSETQ. Germline trimming cut 4 bases from V and 0 bases from J; bases unmatched to any gene: 5. The CDR3 spells CASSEGLAGGTNTGELFF. The CDR3 bases are TGCGCCAGCAGCGAAGGACTAGCGGGGGGTACGAACACCGGGGAGCTGTTTTTT. Filled out from reference TRBV5-1 and TRBJ2-2, the complete variable domain reads KAGVTQTPRYLIKTRGQQVTLSCSPISGHRSVSWYQQTPGQGLQFLFEYFSETQRNKGNFPGRFSGRQFSNSRSEMNVSTLELGDSALYLCASSEGLAGGTNTGELFFGEGSRLTVL.

A remark on this clonotype: Because the CDR3 is missing its conserved closing phenylalanine or tryptophan, this is likely a read error. The chain joins TRBV2 to TRBJ1-5, with 7 nucleotides matching TRBD1. CDR3 length: 15 residues. The V gene's germline CDR1 is SNHLY and CDR2 FYNNEI. The V segment lost 6 bases and the J segment 5 bases; nucleotides outside the gene matches: 10. In DNA form, the CDR3 reads TGTGCCAGCAGGATGGGACAGTCCTTCGATCAGCCCCAGCATCTT. Amino acid sequence: CASRMGQSFDQPQHL.

This clonotype has just a few counts. V and J are TRBV12-3 or TRBV12-4 and TRBJ2-3; 7 positions match TRBD1. The length of the CDR3 is 16 residues. J lost 1 base, V lost 1 base, and 5 bases had no gene match. DNA of the CDR3: TGTGCCAGCAGTTTAGGGCGGCAGGGGGGCACAGATACGCAGTATTTT. Protein sequence: CASSLGRQGGTDTQYF.

This clonotype has a count of ten or more. The chain couples TRBV12-3 or TRBV12-4 to TRBJ2-2; tentatively, D is TRBD1 or TRBD2 (5 bases each). Deletions cut 6 bases from V and 2 bases from J, with 16 bases between. The CDR3 is made up of 16 amino acids. In DNA form, the CDR3 reads TGTGCCAGCAGCCCAGCCGGGACGGGTAACACCGGGGAGCTGTTTTTT. This encodes CASSPAGTGNTGELFF.

The V call is TRBV24-1, the J call TRBJ2-1, with 8 bases matching TRBD2. The CDR3 is 16 residues long. The V and J ends lost 4 bases and 8 bases, in that order; junction bases with no gene match: 12. Germline CDR1 and CDR2: KGHDR and SFDVKD. The chain's CDR3 is CATSEVRSGSFDEQFF. The CDR3 DNA is TGTGCCACCAGTGAGGTCCGGAGCGGGAGTTTTGATGAGCAGTTCTTC.

The table lists this clonotype with a few counts. The J gene is TRBJ2-5, the V gene TRBV12-3 or TRBV12-4, with 7 bases identical to TRBD2. The CDR3 has 15 amino acids. V lost 2 bases to trimming and J lost 7 bases; unmatched junction nucleotides: 10. This chain's CDR3 is CASSLSRTRLATQYF. The DNA for the CDR3 is TGTGCCAGCAGTTTAAGCAGGACTAGGTTGGCGACCCAGTACTTC.

This clonotype was counted only a few times. The V call is TRBV3-1, the J call TRBJ1-2; 7 positions match TRBD1. V gave up 3 bases and J gave up 6 bases; unmatched junction bases: 4. The CDR3 is 13 residues long. Germline values: CDR1 LGHDT, CDR2 YNNKEL (reference sequence). The CDR3 bases are TGTGCCAGCAGCCAGTGGGACAGTCATGGCTACACCTTC. It specifies CASSQWDSHGYTF.

This clonotype was counted only a few times. The chain links TRBV5-1 to TRBJ1-3; no firm D call. This CDR3 is 16 amino acids long. In germline, CDR1 is SGHRS, CDR2 YFSETQ. The V end lost 2 bases, the J end lost 0 bases, and 12 bases lay between the germline ends. CDR3 in amino acids: CASSLRTAASGNTIYF. CDR3 coding DNA: TGCGCCAGCAGCTTACGCACGGCAGCCTCTGGAAACACCATATATTTT.

This clonotype was seen only a few times. The chain is built from TRBV10-3 and TRBJ2-1; 7 bases line up with TRBD2. Looked up from germline, CDR1 is ENHRY and CDR2 is SYGVKD. With V trimmed by 2 bases and J by 0 bases, 4 bases remained unmatched. The CDR3 contains 16 residues. The CDR3: CAISERGGSSYNEQFF. The CDR3 DNA sequence: TGTGCCATCAGTGAGAGGGGCGGGAGCTCCTACAATGAGCAGTTCTTC.

This clonotype occurred a few times. V is TRBV9 and J is TRBJ1-1; D perhaps matches TRBD1 (6 bases). V lost 4 bases and J 3 bases, leaving 13 bases between the germline ends. Germline lookup yields CDR1 SGDLS and CDR2 YYNGEE. The CDR3 is 14 amino acids. CDR3 sequence (DNA): TGTGCCAGCAGCCCACAAAGGGGGTACACTGAAGCTTTCTTT. This translates into CASSPQRGYTEAFF.

The CDR3 nucleotides are TGTGCCAGCAGCGCAAGGACAGGGGGCGGTAGTTTGCTTGGCTACACCTTC. Translation: CASSARTGGGSLLGYTF. The rearrangement links TRBV6-1 to TRBJ1-2, with 11 bases fitting TRBD1. This CDR3 comprises 17 residues. With V trimmed by 6 bases and J by 7 bases, 16 bases remained unmatched. Germline V CDR1 and CDR2: MNHNS, SASEGT.

This clonotype came up many times. The chain couples TRBV5-1 to TRBJ2-7; tentatively, D is TRBD2 (5 bases). Germline V gene data show CDR1 as SGHRS and CDR2 as YFSETQ. This CDR3 region has 14 residues. Trimming took 2 bases from V and 7 from J, leaving 16 bases between them. Here the CDR3 reads CASSFVGADSEQYF. The CDR3 DNA is TGCGCCAGCAGCTTTGTGGGAGCTGACTCAGAGCAGTACTTC.

The chain uses TRBV12-3 or TRBV12-4 and TRBJ1-2; D might be TRBD1 (5 bases). The CDR3 is 12 residues long. Deletions cut 1 base from V and 8 bases from J, with 8 bases between. CDR3 nucleotides: TGTGCCAGCAGTTTAGAGGGGTGGGGCTACACCTTC. It codes for CASSLEGWGYTF.

The rearrangement joins TRBV24-1 to TRBJ2-2; D gene ambiguous. Germline CDR1 KGHDR, CDR2 SFDVKD. This CDR3 spans 15 amino acids. V was trimmed by 4 bases and J by 3 bases, leaving 11 bases between them. This chain's CDR3 is CATSDPEAHTGELFF. The CDR3 DNA sequence: TGTGCCACCAGTGACCCCGAGGCCCACACCGGGGAGCTGTTTTTT.

The V and J genes are TRBV5-1 and TRBJ2-2, with 8 bases aligning to TRBD1. CDR1 is SGHRS, CDR2 YFSETQ, per germline. CDR3 size: 14 residues. Trimming at V came to 4 bases and at J to 6 bases, leaving 5 bases not matched to a gene. CDR3 amino acids: CASSAQGAAGELFF. The CDR3 nucleotides are TGCGCCAGCAGCGCCCAGGGGGCAGCCGGGGAGCTGTTTTTT.

V gene TRBV6-5 combines with J gene TRBJ2-1, with TRBD2 identical over 10 bases. The V segment lost 0 bases and the J segment 2 bases; nucleotides outside the gene matches: 7. This CDR3 has 18 residues. Per the germline V gene, CDR1 is MNHEY and CDR2 is SVGAGI. The CDR3 sequence: CASSYSISSGRAYNEQFF. CDR3 bases: TGTGCCAGCAGTTACTCGATTTCCAGCGGGAGGGCCTACAATGAGCAGTTCTTC.

This clonotype was seen ten or more times. The J gene is TRBJ2-7, the V gene TRBV29-1; TRBD2 is a possible D gene (6 bases). The CDR3 consists of 12 residues. Germline-derived CDR1 and CDR2 are SQVTM and ANQGSEA. The V end lost 7 bases, the J end lost 3 bases, and 13 bases lay between the germline ends. The CDR3 DNA reads as TGCAGCGCCCGAGTCGGGGGCTACGAGCAGTACTTC. Its translation is CSARVGGYEQYF.

There are many counts of this clonotype. The chain recombines TRBV12-3 or TRBV12-4 with TRBJ2-5; perhaps TRBD2 as D (5 bases). V was clipped by 4 bases and J by 3 bases, with 12 bases between them. This CDR3 spans 14 amino acids. As DNA, the CDR3 is TGTGCCAGCAGTTCCCTAGCTCTAAAAGAGACCCAGTACTTC. Its translation is CASSSLALKETQYF.